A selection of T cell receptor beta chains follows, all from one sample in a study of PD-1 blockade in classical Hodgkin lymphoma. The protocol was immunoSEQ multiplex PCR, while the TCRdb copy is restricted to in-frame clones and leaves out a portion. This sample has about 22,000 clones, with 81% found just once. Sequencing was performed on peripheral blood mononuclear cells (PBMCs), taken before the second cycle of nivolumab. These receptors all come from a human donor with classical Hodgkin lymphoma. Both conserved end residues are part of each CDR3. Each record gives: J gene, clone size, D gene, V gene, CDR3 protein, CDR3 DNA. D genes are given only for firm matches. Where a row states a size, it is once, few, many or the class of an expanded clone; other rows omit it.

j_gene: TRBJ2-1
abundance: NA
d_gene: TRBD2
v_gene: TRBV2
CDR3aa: CASSETGTSGSEQFF
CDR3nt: TGTGCCAGCAGTGAGACCGGGACTAGCGGGAGTGAGCAGTTCTTC

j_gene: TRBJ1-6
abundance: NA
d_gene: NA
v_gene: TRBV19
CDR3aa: CASSTTDVLAPLHF
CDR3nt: TGTGCCAGTAGTACGACGGACGTTCTGGCACCCCTCCACTTT

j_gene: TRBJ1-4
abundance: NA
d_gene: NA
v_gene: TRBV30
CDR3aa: CAWNEGGLNEKLFF
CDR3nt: TGTGCCTGGAATGAGGGGGGACTTAATGAAAAACTGTTTTTT

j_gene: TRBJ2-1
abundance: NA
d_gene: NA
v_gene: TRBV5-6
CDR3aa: CASTSAGSLYNEQFF
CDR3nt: TGTGCCAGCACCTCCGCAGGATCCCTCTACAATGAGCAGTTCTTC

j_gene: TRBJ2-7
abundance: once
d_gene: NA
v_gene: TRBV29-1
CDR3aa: CSVEDRTGIEQYF
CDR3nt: TGCAGCGTTGAAGATCGTACAGGTATCGAGCAGTACTTC

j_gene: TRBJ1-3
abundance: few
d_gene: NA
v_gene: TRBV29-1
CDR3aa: CSGKGQGNTIYF
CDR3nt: TGCAGCGGGAAGGGGCAGGGAAACACCATATATTTT

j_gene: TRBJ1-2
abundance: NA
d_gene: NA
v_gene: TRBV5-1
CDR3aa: CASSSDRVNYGYTF
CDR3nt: TGCGCCAGCAGCTCGGACAGAGTGAACTATGGCTACACCTTC

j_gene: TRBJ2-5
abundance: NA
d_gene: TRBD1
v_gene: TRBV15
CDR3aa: CATSSGQGPKETQYF
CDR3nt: TGTGCCACCAGCAGCGGACAGGGACCGAAGGAGACCCAGTACTTC

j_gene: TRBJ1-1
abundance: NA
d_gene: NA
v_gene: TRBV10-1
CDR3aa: CASSDPRKGNTEAFF
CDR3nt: TGCGCCAGCAGTGACCCCCGGAAGGGGAACACTGAAGCTTTCTTT

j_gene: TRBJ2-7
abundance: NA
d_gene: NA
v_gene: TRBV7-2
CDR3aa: CASSLRSAPGYEQYF
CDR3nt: TGTGCCAGCAGCTTACGGAGCGCCCCCGGGTACGAGCAGTACTTC

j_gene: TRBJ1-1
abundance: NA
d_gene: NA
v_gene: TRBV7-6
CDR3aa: CASSLAVVRQGYMNTEAFF
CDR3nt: TGTGCCAGCAGCTTAGCCGTGGTCCGGCAGGGCTACATGAACACTGAAGCTTTCTTT

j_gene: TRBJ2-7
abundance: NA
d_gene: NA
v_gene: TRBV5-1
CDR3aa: CASSSSNGTYEQYF
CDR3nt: TGCGCCAGCAGCAGCTCCAATGGGACCTACGAGCAGTACTTC

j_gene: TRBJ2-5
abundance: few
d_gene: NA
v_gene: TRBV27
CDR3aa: CASSLEGGGETQYF
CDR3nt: TGTGCCAGCAGTTTGGAGGGCGGAGGGGAGACCCAGTACTTC